This T cell receptor beta chain was profiled in a study of T cell responses to AZD1222 COVID-19 vaccine. Overall study: Second-dose timings of about 4 or about 12 weeks were pooled.

The CDR3 has 16 amino acids. Germline lookup yields CDR1 SGHRS and CDR2 YFSETQ. Between the trimmed V and J ends, which lost 0 bases and 6 bases, there was a span of 15 bases. This table comes from immunoSEQ multiplex PCR, and its TCRdb copy is limited to in-frame clones, with some not included. The data show about 160,000 clones, roughly nine tenths seen once. A note on this clone: Its antigen is as yet unknown.

General study results and limits: Donors skewed white British and female; clonal diversity was possibly underestimated. Seropositivity was recorded at baseline in only a handful of AZD1222 recipients. Of spike-specific TCRs, nearly half reportedly target regions left unmutated in variants.

The chain combines TRBV5-1 with TRBJ2-2, with D maybe TRBD1 (6 bases). The sequencing here drew on peripheral blood, taken on day 0 of AZD1222 vaccination. This clonotype originated in an adult in good health. The CDR3 is CASSLVPGEGSGELFF. CDR3 nucleotides: TGCGCCAGCAGCTTGGTGCCAGGGGAAGGGTCCGGGGAGCTGTTTTTT.